This T cell receptor (beta chain) originates from a study of shared clonotypes between healthy human individuals. At the level of the study: Donor composition was a couple of women and a few men, aged 18 to 49.

General study findings and limits: Several donors showed sharing of about 4.8% of naive CD4 clonotypes. Sorted-subset sequencing, rarefaction showed, was incomplete despite large depth.

Assay execution took place at the deep level. Profiled with immunoSEQ multiplex PCR; TCRdb holds only in-frame clones, not every one. The table lists around 2.5 million clones, 93% of them singletons. A remark on this clone: Its specificity is not known.

Trimming pared 3 bases from V and 5 bases from J, leaving 18 bases between. CDR3 length: 16 amino acids. Germline V gene data show CDR1 as SGHVS and CDR2 as FNYEAQ. The rearrangement uses TRBV7-6 and TRBJ2-3; D possibly corresponds to TRBD2 (7 bases). The TCR comes from a young man in good health. Some clones in this sample may be carry-over from other donors' samples. The specimen sequenced was naive CD4+ T cells from PBMCs. Subset denoted: CD45RA+ positively selected. Written as DNA, the CDR3 is TGTGCCAGCAGCTTCCAATGGGGGGGCCGGGTAGATACGCAGTATTTT. Its translation: CASSFQWGGRVDTQYF.